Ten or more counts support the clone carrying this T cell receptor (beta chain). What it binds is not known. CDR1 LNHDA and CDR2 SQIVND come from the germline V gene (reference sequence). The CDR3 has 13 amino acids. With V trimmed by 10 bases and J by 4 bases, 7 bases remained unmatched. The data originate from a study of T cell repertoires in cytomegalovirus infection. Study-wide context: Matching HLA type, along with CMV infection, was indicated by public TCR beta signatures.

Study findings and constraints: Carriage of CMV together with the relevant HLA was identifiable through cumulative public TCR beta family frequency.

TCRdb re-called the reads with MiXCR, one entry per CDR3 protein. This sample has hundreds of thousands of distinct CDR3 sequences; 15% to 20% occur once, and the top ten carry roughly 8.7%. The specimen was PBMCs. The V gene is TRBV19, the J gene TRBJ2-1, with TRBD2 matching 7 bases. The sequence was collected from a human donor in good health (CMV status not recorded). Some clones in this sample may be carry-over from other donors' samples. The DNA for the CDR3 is TGTGCCACCGCAGGGACTAATTACAATGAGCAGTTCTTC. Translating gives CATAGTNYNEQFF.